The entry below gives a single TCR beta chain sequence along with its context. Its antigen target is currently unknown. No qualities accompany the bases; no much larger clone lies one base away. The thymus tissue came from surgical resects taken out during corrective cardiac surgery. The donors were immunologically healthy infants in Finland who had open corrective cardiac surgery for congenital heart defects. After being mechanically released from the tissue, thymocytes were kept at -70 degrees C in pellets of about 9.5-30 million cells. A QIAsymphony instrument was used to extract genomic DNA from the frozen cell pellets. The data belong to a study of human thymus T cells (dated by TCRdb to about 2020). Some background on the complete study: The study used eight infant thymus samples plus four related peripheral blood samples to characterize TCR alpha and beta repertoires. The cohort included about six male and a couple of female infants, with donor ages spanning 7 to 244 days.

V gives up 9 bases and J gives up 0 bases, and the segment between their germline ends measures 10 bases. CDR1 and CDR2, per the germline V gene, are SNHLY and FYNNEI. The CDR3 holds 13 amino acids from the cysteine to the phenylalanine. The kept DNA is CDR3 alone, 39 bases in frame from the first base. The immunoSEQ multiplex PCR assay was used to amplify the TCRB and TCRAD loci from a standardized amount of quality-controlled genomic DNA. The amplicons covered the V(D)J region and were long enough to include the CDR3 and to identify the V and J genes. The amplicons were sequenced on an Illumina platform via the commercial immunoSEQ service. The original methods were these. Primer bias and sequencing errors were corrected using previously described methods, and TCRAD and TCRB definitions followed the IMGT database. Repertoires were analysed with immunoSEQ Analyzer 3.0 and VDJTools, covering basic statistics, V/J segment usage, diversity estimates, rarefaction and pairwise overlap. To estimate diversity, the Chao1, ChaoE, Efron-Thisted, Shannon and inverse Simpson indices were applied, and diversity was also estimated on datasets down-sampled to the smallest sample. Repertoire overlap used strict matching of CDR3 nucleotide sequence, V gene and J gene, with Jaccard-based multidimensional scaling clustering. TCRdb carries this immuneACCESS record with in-frame sequences only. Its versions omit some clonotypes, under half of them owing to an unresolved V gene in the studies checked, with the rest unexplained. The V and J calls and clone size come from that table; D and trimming were worked out from the DNA. The sample table lists about 130,000 clones, around 95% of them with a count of one. Around 0.025% of the sample lies in the top ten.

General conclusions and limits of the study: Thymus samples yielded on average around 850,000 unique TCRB clonotypes, compared with around 84,000 from blood samples. Both the thymic and the peripheral blood repertoires appeared to show biased V and J gene segment usage. The related research reported highly overlapping thymic TCR repertoires among unrelated individuals.

The receptor was isolated from a boy under three years old with a congenital heart defect but otherwise immunologically healthy. Material: thymus tissue. The chain is assembled from TRBV2 and TRBJ2-3; the D segment cannot be called with confidence. The nucleotide sequence is TGTGCCAGGCACGAGCTGAGCACAGATACGCAGTATTTT. Its amino acids are CARHELSTDTQYF.